Each of the 14 T cell receptor beta chains below was sequenced from the same sample in a study of blood T cell repertoires in COVID-19. Profiling relied on immunoSEQ multiplex PCR, and the TCRdb table lists in-frame clones only, not all of them. The top ten hold roughly 15% of the sample, which has approximately 180,000 clones, more than 65% seen once. Specimen: PBMCs or T cells enriched from blood (not recorded which). The receptors were gathered from a man in his fifties or sixties who had recovered from COVID-19.

The CDR3 bases are TGTGCCAGCAGCCAAGGACTTAGGGGGTCAACTAATGAAAAACTGTTTTTT. Translating it yields CASSQGLRGSTNEKLFF. This chain connects TRBV4-2 to TRBJ1-4; D perhaps matches TRBD1 (6 bases). Germline CDR1 and CDR2: LGHNA and YNFKEQ. The CDR3 is 17 residues long. V lost 1 base to trimming and J lost 0 bases, with 12 bases between them.

The genes are TRBV9 and TRBJ2-1, with TRBD1 matching over 11 bases. Germline CDR1 SGDLS, CDR2 YYNGEE. CDR3 size: 13 residues. The V segment lost 4 bases and the J segment 15 bases; nucleotides outside the gene matches: 9. The CDR3 DNA reads as TGTGCCAGCAGCCCCGGGACAGGGGGTGATAGGTTCTTC. It is translated as CASSPGTGGDRFF.

The V gene is TRBV9, the J gene TRBJ2-1; D gene unclear. The germline gives CDR1 SGDLS, CDR2 YYNGEE. The CDR3 runs 16 residues. V shed 0 bases and J shed 0 bases, with 10 bases lying between them. Here the CDR3 DNA reads TGTGCCAGCAGCGTAGCTACCAGGCCCTCCTACAATGAGCAGTTCTTC. This sequence encodes CASSVATRPSYNEQFF.

V gene TRBV5-1 combines with J gene TRBJ2-2; possible D gene TRBD1, 6 bases. V was shortened by 1 base and J by 6 bases, with 16 bases between the two germline ends. Germline loops: CDR1 SGHRS, CDR2 YFSETQ. This CDR3 has 16 residues. The CDR3 nucleotides read TGCGCCAGCAGCTTGCTCCCGGGGCAGGGGTCCGGGGAGCTGTTTTTT. This gives the protein CASSLLPGQGSGELFF.

This sequence joins TRBV19 and TRBJ2-2, with TRBD1 identical over 8 bases. CDR1 and CDR2 (germline): LNHDA, SQIVND (reference sequence). J gave up 6 bases and V 5 bases, and 14 bases lay outside the gene matches. The CDR3 is made up of 17 amino acids. The CDR3 bases are TGTGCCAGTAGTCCGAGCGGACAGGGTGGTTTCGCCGGGGAGCTGTTTTTT. Translation: CASSPSGQGGFAGELFF.

The rearrangement uses TRBV27 and TRBJ1-1, with 10 bases lining up with TRBD1. Trimming removed 5 bases from V and 5 bases from J; junction bases left unmatched: 5. This CDR3 region has 14 residues. The V gene's germline CDR1 is MNHEY and CDR2 SMNVEV (reference sequence). The DNA for the CDR3 is TGTGCCAGCAGTCTATGGACAGGGGGAACTGAAGCTTTCTTT. Translated: CASSLWTGGTEAFF.

In its sample, this clone was seen once. The chain's CDR3 is CASSPHRQGASEKLFF. CDR3 sequence (DNA): TGTGCCAGCAGCCCCCACCGACAGGGGGCGAGTGAAAAACTGTTTTTT. The rearrangement joins TRBV3-1 (or the pseudogene TRBV3-2) to TRBJ1-4, with 10 bases fitting TRBD1. This CDR3 comprises 16 residues. V shed 4 bases and J 7 bases; nucleotides not matched to a gene: 9. CDR1 and CDR2 from the germline V gene are LGHDT and YNNKEL (reference sequence).

This clone was recorded only once. The chain uses TRBV5-1 and TRBJ1-2, with TRBD1 matching over 12 bases. The germline CDR1 and CDR2 sequences are SGHRS and YFSETQ. The V segment lost 5 bases and the J segment 8 bases; nucleotides outside the gene matches: 7. This CDR3 is 14 amino acids long. CDR3 bases: TGCGCCAGCAGGACGACCGGGACAGGGGGCGGCTACACCTTC. It encodes CASRTTGTGGGYTF. Using reference TRBV5-1 and TRBJ1-2 for the parts outside the CDR3, the full variable domain is KAGVTQTPRYLIKTRGQQVTLSCSPISGHRSVSWYQQTPGQGLQFLFEYFSETQRNKGNFPGRFSGRQFSNSRSEMNVSTLELGDSALYLCASRTTGTGGGYTFGSGTRLTVV.

The chain carries TRBV27 and TRBJ1-1; 9 positions match TRBD1. This CDR3 has 16 residues. V was pared by 6 bases and J by 5 bases, with 13 bases of the junction left unmatched. Germline-derived CDR1 and CDR2 are MNHEY and SMNVEV (reference sequence). As DNA, the CDR3 is TGTGCCAGCAGCAGACCTCCCGGGACAGGGACAACTGAAGCTTTCTTT. This codes for CASSRPPGTGTTEAFF.

The CDR3 loop reads CASSGGGKYEQYF. The CDR3 coding sequence is TGCGCCAGCAGCGGCGGGGGCAAATACGAGCAGTACTTC. The chain recombines TRBV10-2 with TRBJ2-7; maybe TRBD2 (7 bases). The CDR3 covers 13 residues. Trimming left V 6 bases short and J 4 bases short, with 13 bases between. CDR1 and CDR2 from the germline V gene are WSHSY and SAAADI.

The chain carries TRBV15 and TRBJ1-1; 8 bases align to TRBD1. V shed 7 bases and J 1 base; nucleotides not matched to a gene: 5. Germline V gene lookup returns CDR1 LNHNV and CDR2 YYDKDF (reference sequence). The CDR3 runs to 14 residues. The CDR3 loop is CATTTTGGNTEAFF. The CDR3 nucleotides are TGTGCCACCACCACAACAGGGGGGAACACTGAAGCTTTCTTT. Variable domain in full (rest from reference TRBV15 and TRBJ1-1): DAMVIQNPRYQVTQFGKPVTLSCSQTLNHNVMYWYQQKSSQAPKLLFHYYDKDFNNEADTPDNFQSRRPNTSFCFLDIRSPGLGDTAMYLCATTTTGGNTEAFFGQGTRLTVV.

The rearrangement uses TRBV4-2 and TRBJ1-4; D is undetermined. Germline V gene lookup returns CDR1 LGHNA and CDR2 YNFKEQ. The CDR3 has 16 amino acids. The V end lost 4 bases, the J end lost 0 bases, and 12 bases lay between the germline ends. DNA of the CDR3: TGTGCCAGCAGCCCAAAAATTGTTGCAACTAATGAAAAACTGTTTTTT. Translating it yields CASSPKIVATNEKLFF.

This chain uses TRBV27 with TRBJ2-7, with 10 bases aligning to TRBD1. V gave up 9 bases and J gave up 2 bases; unmatched junction bases: 4. CDR1 and CDR2 (germline): MNHEY, SMNVEV (reference sequence). The CDR3 spans 13 residues. The CDR3 region is CASRGQGAYEQYF. CDR3 nucleotides: TGTGCCAGTCGAGGACAGGGGGCCTACGAGCAGTACTTC.

The V gene is TRBV7-8, the J gene TRBJ1-5; 7 bases line up with TRBD1. There are 14 residues in the CDR3. Germline V gene lookup returns CDR1 SGHVS and CDR2 FQNEAQ. After removal of 2 bases from V and 6 bases from J, the junction contained 4 bases not matched to a gene. DNA for the CDR3: TGTGCCAGCAGCTTATACAGGGGAACTCAGCCCCAGCATTTT. It is translated as CASSLYRGTQPQHF.